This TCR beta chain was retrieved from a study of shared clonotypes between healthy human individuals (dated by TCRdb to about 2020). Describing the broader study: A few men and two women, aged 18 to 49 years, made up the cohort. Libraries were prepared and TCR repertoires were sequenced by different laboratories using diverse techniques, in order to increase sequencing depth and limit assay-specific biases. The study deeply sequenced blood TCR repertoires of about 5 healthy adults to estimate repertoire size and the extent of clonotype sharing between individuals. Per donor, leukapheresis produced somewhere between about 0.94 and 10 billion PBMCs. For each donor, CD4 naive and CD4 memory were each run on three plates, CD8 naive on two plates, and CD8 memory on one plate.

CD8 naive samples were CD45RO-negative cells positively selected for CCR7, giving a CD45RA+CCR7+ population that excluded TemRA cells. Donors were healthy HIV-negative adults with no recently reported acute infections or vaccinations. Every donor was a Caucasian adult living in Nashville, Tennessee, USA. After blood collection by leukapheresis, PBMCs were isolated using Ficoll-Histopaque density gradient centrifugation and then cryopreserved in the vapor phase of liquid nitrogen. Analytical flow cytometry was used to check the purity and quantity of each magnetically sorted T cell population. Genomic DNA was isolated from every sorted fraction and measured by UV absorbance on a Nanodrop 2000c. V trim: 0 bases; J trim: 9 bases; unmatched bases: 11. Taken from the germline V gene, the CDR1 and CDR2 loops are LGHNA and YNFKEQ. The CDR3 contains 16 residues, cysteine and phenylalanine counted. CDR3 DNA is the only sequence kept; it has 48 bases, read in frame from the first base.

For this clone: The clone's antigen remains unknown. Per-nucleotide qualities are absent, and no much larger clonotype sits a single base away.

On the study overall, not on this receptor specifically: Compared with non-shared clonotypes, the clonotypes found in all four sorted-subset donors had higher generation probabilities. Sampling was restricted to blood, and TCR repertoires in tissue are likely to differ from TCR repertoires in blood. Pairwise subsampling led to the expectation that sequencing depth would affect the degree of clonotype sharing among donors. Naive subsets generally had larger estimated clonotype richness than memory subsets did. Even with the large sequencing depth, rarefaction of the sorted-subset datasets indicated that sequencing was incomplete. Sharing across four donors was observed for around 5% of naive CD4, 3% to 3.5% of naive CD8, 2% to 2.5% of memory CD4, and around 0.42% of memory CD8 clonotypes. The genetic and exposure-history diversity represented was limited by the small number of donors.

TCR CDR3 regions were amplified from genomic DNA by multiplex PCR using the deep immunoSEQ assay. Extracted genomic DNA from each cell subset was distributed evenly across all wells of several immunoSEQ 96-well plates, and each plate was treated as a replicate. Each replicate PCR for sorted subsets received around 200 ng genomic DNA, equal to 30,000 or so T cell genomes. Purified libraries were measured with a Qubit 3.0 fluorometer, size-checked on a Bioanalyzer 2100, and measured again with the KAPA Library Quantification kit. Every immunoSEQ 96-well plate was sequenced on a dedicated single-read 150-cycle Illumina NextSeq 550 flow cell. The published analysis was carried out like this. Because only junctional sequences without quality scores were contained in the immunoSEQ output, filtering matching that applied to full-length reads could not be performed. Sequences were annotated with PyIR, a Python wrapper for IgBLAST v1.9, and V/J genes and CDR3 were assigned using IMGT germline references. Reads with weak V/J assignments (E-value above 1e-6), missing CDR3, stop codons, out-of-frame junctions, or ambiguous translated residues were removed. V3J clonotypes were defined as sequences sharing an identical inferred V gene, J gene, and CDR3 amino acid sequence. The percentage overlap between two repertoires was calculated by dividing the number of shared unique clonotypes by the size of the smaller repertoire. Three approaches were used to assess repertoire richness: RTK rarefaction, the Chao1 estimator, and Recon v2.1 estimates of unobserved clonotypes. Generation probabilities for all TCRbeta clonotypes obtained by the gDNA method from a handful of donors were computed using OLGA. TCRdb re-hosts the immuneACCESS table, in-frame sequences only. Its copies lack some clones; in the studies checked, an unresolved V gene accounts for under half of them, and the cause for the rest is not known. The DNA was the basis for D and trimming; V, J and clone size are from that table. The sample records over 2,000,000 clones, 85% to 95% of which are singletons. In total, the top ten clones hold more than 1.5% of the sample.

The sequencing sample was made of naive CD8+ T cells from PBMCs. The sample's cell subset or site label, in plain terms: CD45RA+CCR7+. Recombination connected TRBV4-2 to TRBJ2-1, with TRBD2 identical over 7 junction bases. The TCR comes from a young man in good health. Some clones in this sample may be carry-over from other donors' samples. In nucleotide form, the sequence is TGTGCCAGCAGCCAAGATCTGAGGGAGGGCCTGGGTGAGCAGTTCTTC. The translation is CASSQDLREGLGEQFF.